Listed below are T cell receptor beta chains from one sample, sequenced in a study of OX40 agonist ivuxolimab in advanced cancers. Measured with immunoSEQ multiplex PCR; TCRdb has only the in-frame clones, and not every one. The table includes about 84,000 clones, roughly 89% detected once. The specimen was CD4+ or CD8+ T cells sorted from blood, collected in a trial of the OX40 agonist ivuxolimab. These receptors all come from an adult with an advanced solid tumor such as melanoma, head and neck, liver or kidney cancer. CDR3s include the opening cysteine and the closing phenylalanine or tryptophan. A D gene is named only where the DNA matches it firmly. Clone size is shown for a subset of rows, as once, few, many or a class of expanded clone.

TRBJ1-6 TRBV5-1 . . TGCGCCAGCAGCTCGGACGGGGCTGATTCACCCCTCCACTTT CASSSDGADSPLHF
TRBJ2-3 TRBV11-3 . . TGTGCCAGCAGCTACTACAGCACAGATACGCAGTATTTT CASSYYSTDTQYF
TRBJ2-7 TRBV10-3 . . TGTGCCATCAGGGGCGAGTTAGTCACCGAGCAGTACTTC CAIRGELVTEQYF
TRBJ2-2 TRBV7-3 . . TGTGCCAGCAGCTTACAACGGGCCGGGGAGCTGTTTTTT CASSLQRAGELFF
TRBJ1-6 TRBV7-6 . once TGTGCCAGCGCCGGGGGCTCCCATAATAATTCACCCCTCCACTTT CASAGGSHNNSPLHF
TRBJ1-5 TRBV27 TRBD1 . TGTGCCAGCAGTTTTAAGTTCAGGGGGGTTCAGCCCCAGCATTTT CASSFKFRGVQPQHF
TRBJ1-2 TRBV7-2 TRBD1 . TGTGCCAGCAGCACAAGGACAGGGGGCAGCTATGGCTACACCTTC CASSTRTGGSYGYTF
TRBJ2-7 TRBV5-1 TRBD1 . TGCGCCAGCAGCTTGATAGGGACAGGAATCTCCTACGAGCAGTACTTC CASSLIGTGISYEQYF
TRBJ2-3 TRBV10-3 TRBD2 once TGTGCCATCAGTGGGACCGGGACTAGTGATACGCAGTATTTT CAISGTGTSDTQYF
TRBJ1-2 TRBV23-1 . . TGCGCCAGCAGTCCGGGGGCCCCCCGGAGCTATGGCTACACCTTC CASSPGAPRSYGYTF
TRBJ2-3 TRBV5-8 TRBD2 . TGTGCCAGCGGGGGCGGGGTGGAACTAGCGGGGCCAGATACGCAGTATTTT CASGGGVELAGPDTQYF
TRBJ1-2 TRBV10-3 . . TGTGCCATCAGTGTTGGGCGAGGGGTGGGTGGCTACACCTTC CAISVGRGVGGYTF
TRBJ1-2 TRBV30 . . TGTGCCTGGAGTAAGGGTAACTATGGCTACACCTTC CAWSKGNYGYTF
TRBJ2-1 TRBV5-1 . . TGCGCCAGCAGATCTCGTAGCCCCGGGACTTTGAGGGAGCAGTTCTTC CASRSRSPGTLREQFF
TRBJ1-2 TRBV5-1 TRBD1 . TGCGCCAGCAGCAATCAGGGGGACTATGGCTACACCTTC CASSNQGDYGYTF
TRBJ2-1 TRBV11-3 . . TGTGCCAGCAGCCCTAGGGGGGGACGGTACAATGAGCAGTTCTTC CASSPRGGRYNEQFF
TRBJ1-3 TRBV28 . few TGTGCCAGCAGCCCCCTTTCCGGAAACACCATATATTTT CASSPLSGNTIYF
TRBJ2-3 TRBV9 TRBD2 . TGTGCCAGCAGCGTAGCGACGGGACTAAGGGCGATGGATACGCAGTATTTT CASSVATGLRAMDTQYF
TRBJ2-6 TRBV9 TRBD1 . TGTGCCAGCAGCTTAGGGACAGCTGGGGCCAACGTCCTGACTTTC CASSLGTAGANVLTF
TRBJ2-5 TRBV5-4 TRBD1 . TGTGCCAGCAGCGGGGGGGGACAGGGAAAAGAGACCCAGTACTTC CASSGGGQGKETQYF
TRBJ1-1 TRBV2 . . TGTGCCAGCAGTGAATGGGGGGGGTCGACCACTGAAGCTTTCTTT CASSEWGGSTTEAFF
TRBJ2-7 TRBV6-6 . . TGTGCCAGCAGTTCCGGGACTCCTGGGGGCGAGCAGTACTTC CASSSGTPGGEQYF
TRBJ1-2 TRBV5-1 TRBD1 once TGCGCCAGCAGCAGGGACGGGACAGATGGTGGCTACACCTTC CASSRDGTDGGYTF
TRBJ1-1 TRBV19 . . TGTGAGATAACAGGTCGGACTGAAGCTTTCTTT CEITGRTEAFF
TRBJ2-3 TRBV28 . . TGTGCCAGCAGTTACCAGACAGATACGCAGTATTTT CASSYQTDTQYF
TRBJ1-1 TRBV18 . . TGTGCCAGCTCACCAGGGGTTGCAGGCGGGAACACTGAAGCTTTCTTT CASSPGVAGGNTEAFF
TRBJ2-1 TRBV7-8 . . TGTGCCAGCAGCAATCCCGGGACTGAGAACAATGAGCAGTTCTTC CASSNPGTENNEQFF
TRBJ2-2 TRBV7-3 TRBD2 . TGTGCCAGCAGCTTGGGACTAGCAAACACCGGGGAGCTGTTTTTT CASSLGLANTGELFF
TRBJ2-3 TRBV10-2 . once TGCGCCAGCAAATGGGGACATGAGGTAGATACGCAGTATTTT CASKWGHEVDTQYF
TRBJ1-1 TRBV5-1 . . TGCGCCAGCAGCGATCTCAGGGGTGAAGGCACTGAAGCTTTCTTT CASSDLRGEGTEAFF